Sequencing of this T cell receptor beta chain was carried out in a study of beta chain features in type 1 diabetes. Study results and caveats: For type 1 diabetes patients, VDJ junctions showed fewer insertions and more deletions. People with Type 1 diabetes carried modestly yet significantly shorter TCRB CDR3s in all four CD4+ subsets.

Sorting that relied on CD45RO/CCR7/CD25/CD127/CD95/CD27 yielded CD4+ naive, central memory, regulatory and stem cell-like memory cells. This clone appeared a few times. What it binds is unknown. The entirety of the isolated RNA underwent reverse transcription, so expressed TCRB transcripts were sequenced. Here immunoSEQ multiplex PCR was the method, and the copy in TCRdb shows in-frame clones only, minus some. The sample lists some 370,000 clones, 9.6% occurring once. V dropped 6 bases and J dropped 6 bases, with 23 bases sitting between them. CDR1 MDHEN and CDR2 SYDVKM come from the germline V gene. The CDR3 is made up of 16 amino acids.

The clonotype comes from a man aged 25 to 45 with type 1 diabetes. Material for sequencing was central memory CD4+ T cells from blood. The V and J genes are TRBV28 and TRBJ1-2, with D perhaps matching TRBD1 (5 bases). CDR3 sequence: CASSQATVARTHGYTF. CDR3 DNA sequence: TGTGCCAGCAGCCAAGCGACAGTCGCCCGTACTCATGGCTACACCTTC.